The 14 T cell receptor beta chains below all came from one sample that was sequenced in a study of cytomegalovirus exposure and HLA in healthy donors. The PCR was carried out with 60 Vbeta primers and 13 Jbeta primers. Sequenced by immunoSEQ multiplex PCR; TCRdb stores in-frame clones only, minus some. Found here are 80,000 to 95,000 clones, over 70% of them singletons; the top ten hold around 6.4%. Sequences were obtained from PBMCs. Every receptor here comes from a young man in good health and CMV-seropositive.

This chain uses TRBV10-3 with TRBJ2-3; TRBD2 matches 12 bases. This CDR3 has 16 residues. The germline V gene has CDR1 ENHRY and CDR2 SYGVKD. The trim removed 0 bases at V and 6 bases at J, leaving 4 bases unmatched. CDR3 amino acids: CAISESLLAGGDTQYF. CDR3 nucleotide sequence: TGTGCCATCAGTGAGTCCTTACTAGCGGGAGGCGATACGCAGTATTTT.

The chain has TRBV7-8 and TRBJ2-5; a weak D match, TRBD2 (6 bases). CDR1 and CDR2 (germline): SGHVS, FQNEAQ. The CDR3 contains 15 residues. V was clipped by 5 bases and J by 4 bases, with 17 bases between them. The CDR3, as DNA: TGTGCCAGCAGCCCCCGAGGGGCGCGGGGAGAGACCCAGTACTTC. Translated, it gives CASSPRGARGETQYF.

This clone was observed a handful of times. The chain combines TRBV25-1 with TRBJ2-7; D is uncertain. The CDR3 totals 12 residues. V lost 5 bases to trimming and J lost 2 bases, with 7 bases between them. Germline-derived CDR1 and CDR2 are MGHDK and SYGVNS. CDR3 in amino acids: CASSSDTYEQYF. Written as DNA, the CDR3 is TGTGCCAGCAGTTCCGACACCTACGAGCAGTACTTC.

V usage is TRBV6-6 and J usage is TRBJ2-5; the match to TRBD1 covers 8 bases. CDR3 length equals 15 residues. The V and J ends lost 4 bases and 5 bases, in that order; junction bases with no gene match: 9. Germline V gives CDR1 MNHNY, CDR2 SVGAGI (reference sequence). The CDR3, as DNA: TGTGCCAGCAGTTTTTCCCAGGGGGCGGGGGAGACCCAGTACTTC. It yields the protein CASSFSQGAGETQYF.

The genes are TRBV20-1 and TRBJ2-1; D perhaps matches TRBD2 (6 bases). CDR3 size: 11 residues. Germline lookup yields CDR1 DFQATT and CDR2 SNEGSKA (reference sequence). Trimming pared 3 bases from V and 8 bases from J, leaving 8 bases between. The CDR3 sequence: CSASRGDEQFF. Written as DNA, the CDR3 is TGCAGTGCTAGTCGCGGGGATGAGCAGTTCTTC.

This rearrangement joins TRBV28 to TRBJ1-5; TRBD1 is a possible D gene (6 bases). From germline, CDR1 is MDHEN and CDR2 SYDVKM. CDR3 length: 14 residues. Trimming pared 3 bases from V and 2 bases from J, leaving 8 bases between. The CDR3 loop reads CASSFRQGNQPQHF. The CDR3 nucleotides read TGTGCCAGCAGTTTTAGACAGGGCAATCAGCCCCAGCATTTT. Full variable domain (outside the CDR3, taken from reference TRBV28 and TRBJ1-5): DVKVTQSSRYLVKRTGEKVFLECVQDMDHENMFWYRQDPGLGLRLIYFSYDVKMKEKGDIPEGYSVSREKKERFSLILESASTNQTSMYLCASSFRQGNQPQHFGDGTRLSIL.

The CDR3 DNA is TGTGCCAGCAGGAGACAGATAGGTCACTACGAGCAGTACTTC. This codes for CASRRQIGHYEQYF. The V gene is TRBV6-5, the J gene TRBJ2-7, with D possibly matching TRBD1 (5 bases). Per the germline V gene, CDR1 is MNHEY and CDR2 is SVGAGI. This CDR3 spans 14 amino acids. The V gene lost 6 bases and the J gene lost 3 bases, with 15 bases spanning the gap.

The rearrangement joins TRBV10-3 to TRBJ2-4, with a possible D match to TRBD2 (7 bases). This CDR3 comprises 16 residues. V shed 11 bases and J shed 3 bases, with 23 bases lying between them. Germline lookup yields CDR1 ENHRY and CDR2 SYGVKD. CDR3 DNA sequence: TGTGCCCCCCCCCGGAGGGGGGGCGAGGGCAAAAACATTCAGTACTTC. It encodes CAPPRRGGEGKNIQYF.

This chain uses TRBV6-1 with TRBJ1-5; D possibly corresponds to TRBD1 (6 bases). Germline CDR1 MNHNS, CDR2 SASEGT. V shed 6 bases and J shed 0 bases, with 9 bases lying between them. The CDR3 runs 14 residues. In DNA form, the CDR3 reads TGTGCCAGCAGGACAGGATATAGCAATCAGCCCCAGCATTTT. This sequence encodes CASRTGYSNQPQHF.

This rearrangement joins TRBV13 to TRBJ2-5, with 10 bases identical to TRBD2. J gave up 4 bases and V 5 bases, and 7 bases lay outside the gene matches. The CDR3 runs to 15 residues. Germline V gene sequence: CDR1 PRHDT, CDR2 FYEKMQ (reference sequence). The CDR3 here is CASSTIAGGAETQYF. The CDR3, as DNA: TGTGCCAGCAGCACAATAGCGGGAGGCGCAGAGACCCAGTACTTC.

The rearrangement uses TRBV9 and TRBJ2-5; 8 nucleotides align to TRBD1. This CDR3 is built from 12 residues. The junction had 4 bases not matched to a gene; V was cut back by 7 bases and J by 5 bases. From germline, CDR1 is SGDLS and CDR2 YYNGEE. The CDR3 reads CASSDRAETQYF. DNA for the CDR3: TGTGCCAGCTCGGACAGGGCGGAGACCCAGTACTTC.

J is TRBJ2-5 and V is TRBV27; D might be TRBD1 (6 bases). The length of the CDR3 is 14 residues. The germline V gene encodes CDR1 MNHEY and CDR2 SMNVEV (reference sequence). The V end lost 6 bases, the J end lost 5 bases, and 16 bases lay between the germline ends. The CDR3 spells CASRSGVARETQYF. CDR3 sequence (DNA): TGTGCCAGCAGATCAGGGGTCGCGAGGGAGACCCAGTACTTC.

This chain links TRBV6-5 with TRBJ1-1; maybe TRBD1 (6 bases). The CDR3 is 15 residues long. Deletions cut 0 bases from V and 7 bases from J, with 15 bases between. CDR1 and CDR2 from the germline V gene are MNHEY and SVGAGI. CDR3 sequence reads: CASSYSRQGPLEAFF. The CDR3 bases are TGTGCCAGCAGTTACTCACGGCAGGGGCCACTTGAAGCTTTCTTT.

V is TRBV9 and J is TRBJ2-3; D gene uncertain. The germline V gene has CDR1 SGDLS and CDR2 YYNGEE. Trimming left V 2 bases short and J 0 bases short, with 7 bases between. The CDR3 is 14 amino acids. CDR3 DNA sequence: TGTGCCAGCAGCGTCACACCGAGCACAGATACGCAGTATTTT. Its translation is CASSVTPSTDTQYF.